This T cell receptor (beta chain) came from a study of blood T cells in healthy people across ages. This clonotype was seen repeatedly, ten times or more. As yet, its antigen is unknown. PCR was performed a second time for roughly 7 to 11 cycles using a sample-barcoded 5' primer and a J-beta primer mix. TCRdb re-called the 5' RACE reads through MiXCR, storing one row per CDR3 protein. The sample gives over 950,000 distinct CDR3 sequences, around two fifths of which show up once; around 13% is in the top ten. The V end was cut by 2 bases, the J end by 3 bases, with 11 bases between. Germline CDR1 reads DFQATT; CDR2 reads SNEGSKA (reference sequence). CDR3 length: 14 residues. The donors, all healthy, were Caucasians living in Russia, aged about 6 to 95. Overall study findings and caveats: TCR beta diversity was tightly associated with the proportion of naive T cells. In long-lived donors, naive CD4+ cell counts and diversity exceeded those of aged donors. When one million T cells were used, diversity estimates were thought to be underestimates.

V and J are TRBV20-1 and TRBJ1-5; D is unresolved. This clonotype was obtained from a man aged 18 to 30 in good health. Sequencing was performed on blood. CDR3 protein: CSARSIPDNQPQHF. CDR3 nucleotide sequence: TGCAGTGCTAGATCCATACCCGACAATCAGCCCCAGCATTTT.